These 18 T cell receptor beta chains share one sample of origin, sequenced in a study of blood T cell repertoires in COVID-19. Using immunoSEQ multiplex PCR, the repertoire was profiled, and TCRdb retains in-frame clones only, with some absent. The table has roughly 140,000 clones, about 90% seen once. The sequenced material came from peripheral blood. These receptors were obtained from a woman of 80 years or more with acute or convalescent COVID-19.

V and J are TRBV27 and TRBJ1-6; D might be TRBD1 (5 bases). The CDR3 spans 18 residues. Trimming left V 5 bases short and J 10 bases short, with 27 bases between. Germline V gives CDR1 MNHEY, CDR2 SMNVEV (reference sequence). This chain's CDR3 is CASSPSPGLDPYQSPLHF. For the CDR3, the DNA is TGTGCCAGCAGTCCATCACCGGGACTAGACCCCTATCAGTCACCCCTCCACTTT.

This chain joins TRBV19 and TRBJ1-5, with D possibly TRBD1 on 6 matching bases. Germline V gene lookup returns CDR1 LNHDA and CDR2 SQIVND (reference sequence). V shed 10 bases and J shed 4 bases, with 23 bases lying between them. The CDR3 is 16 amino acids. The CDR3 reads CATPGGCWIWNQPQHF. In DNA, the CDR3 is TGTGCCACCCCGGGGGGCTGTTGGATTTGGAATCAGCCCCAGCATTTT.

CDR3 in DNA: TGTGCCTCCGCGGGGGGGCGGGATACGCAGTATTTT. Translation gives CASAGGRDTQYF. This rearrangement joins TRBV30 to TRBJ2-3, with 9 bases matching TRBD2. The germline gives CDR1 GTSNPN, CDR2 SVGIG (reference sequence). The CDR3 spans 12 residues. Trimming at V came to 7 bases and at J to 6 bases, leaving 5 bases not matched to a gene.

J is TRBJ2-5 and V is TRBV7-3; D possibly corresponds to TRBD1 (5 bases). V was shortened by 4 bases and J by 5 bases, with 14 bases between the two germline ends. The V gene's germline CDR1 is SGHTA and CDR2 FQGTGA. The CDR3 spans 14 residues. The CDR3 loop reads CASSYQGGAETQYF. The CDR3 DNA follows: TGTGCCAGCAGCTACCAGGGTGGGGCGGAGACCCAGTACTTC.

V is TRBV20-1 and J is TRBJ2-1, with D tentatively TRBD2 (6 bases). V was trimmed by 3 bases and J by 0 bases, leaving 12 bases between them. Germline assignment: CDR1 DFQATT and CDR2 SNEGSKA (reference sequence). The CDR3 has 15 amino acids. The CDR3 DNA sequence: TGCAGTGCTAGTCATCGGGGGAGCTCCTACAATGAGCAGTTCTTC. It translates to CSASHRGSSYNEQFF.

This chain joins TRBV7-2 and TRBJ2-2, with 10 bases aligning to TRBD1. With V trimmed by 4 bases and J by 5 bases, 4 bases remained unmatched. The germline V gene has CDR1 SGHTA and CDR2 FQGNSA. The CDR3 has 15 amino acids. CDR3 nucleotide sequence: TGTGCCAGCAGCTACCGGACAGGGGGGACCGGGGAGCTGTTTTTT. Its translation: CASSYRTGGTGELFF.

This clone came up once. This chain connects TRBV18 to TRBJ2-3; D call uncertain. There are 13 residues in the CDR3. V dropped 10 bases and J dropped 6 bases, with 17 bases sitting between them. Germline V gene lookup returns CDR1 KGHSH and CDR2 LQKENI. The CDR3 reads CANTQGGDDTQYF. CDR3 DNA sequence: TGTGCCAACACTCAAGGTGGAGACGATACGCAGTATTTT.

The CDR3 bases are TGTGCCAGCAGTCCCGGGACAGGGACGCCACCCCTCCACTTT. This gives the protein CASSPGTGTPPLHF. The V gene is TRBV2, the J gene TRBJ1-6; 9 positions match TRBD1. V gave up 5 bases and J gave up 11 bases; unmatched junction bases: 7. The CDR3 length is 14 residues. In germline, CDR1 is SNHLY, CDR2 FYNNEI.

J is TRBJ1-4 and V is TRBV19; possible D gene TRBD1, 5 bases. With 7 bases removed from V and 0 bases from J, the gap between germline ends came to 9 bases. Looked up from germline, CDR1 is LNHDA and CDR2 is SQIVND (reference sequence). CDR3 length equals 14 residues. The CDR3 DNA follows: TGTGCCAGTACACAGGAATCAACTAATGAAAAACTGTTTTTT. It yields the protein CASTQESTNEKLFF.

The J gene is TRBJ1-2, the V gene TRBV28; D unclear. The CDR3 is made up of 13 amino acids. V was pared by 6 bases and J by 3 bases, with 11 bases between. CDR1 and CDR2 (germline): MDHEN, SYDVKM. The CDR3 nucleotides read TGTGCCAGCAGAAAACCCGGTGACTATGGCTACACCTTC. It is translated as CASRKPGDYGYTF.

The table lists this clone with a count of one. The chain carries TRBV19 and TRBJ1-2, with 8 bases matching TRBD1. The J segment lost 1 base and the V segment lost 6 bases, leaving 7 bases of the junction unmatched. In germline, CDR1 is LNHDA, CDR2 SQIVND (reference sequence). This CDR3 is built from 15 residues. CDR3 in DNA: TGTGCCAGTAGCGAAAACAGGGGGAATAACTATGGCTACACCTTC. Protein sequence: CASSENRGNNYGYTF.

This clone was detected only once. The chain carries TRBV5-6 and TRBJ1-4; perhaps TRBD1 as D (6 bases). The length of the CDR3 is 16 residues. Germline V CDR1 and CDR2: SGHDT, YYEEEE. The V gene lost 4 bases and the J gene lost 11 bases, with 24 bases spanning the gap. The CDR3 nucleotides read TGTGCCAGCAGCATCCCGGAACGGGACAACAGATGGAAACTGTTTTTT. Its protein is CASSIPERDNRWKLFF.

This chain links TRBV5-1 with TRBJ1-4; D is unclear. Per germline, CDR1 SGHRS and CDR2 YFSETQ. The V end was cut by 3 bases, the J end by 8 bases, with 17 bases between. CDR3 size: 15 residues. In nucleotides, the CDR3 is TGCGCCAGCAGCTCCGGAGCCTTTAGAGAAGAAAAACTGTTTTTT. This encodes CASSSGAFREEKLFF.

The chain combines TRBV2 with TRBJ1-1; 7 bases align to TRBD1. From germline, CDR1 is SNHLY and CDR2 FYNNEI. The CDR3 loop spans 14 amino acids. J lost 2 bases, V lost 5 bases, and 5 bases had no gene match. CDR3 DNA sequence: TGTGCCAGCAGTACGGACAGGCTCAACACTGAAGCTTTCTTT. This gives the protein CASSTDRLNTEAFF.

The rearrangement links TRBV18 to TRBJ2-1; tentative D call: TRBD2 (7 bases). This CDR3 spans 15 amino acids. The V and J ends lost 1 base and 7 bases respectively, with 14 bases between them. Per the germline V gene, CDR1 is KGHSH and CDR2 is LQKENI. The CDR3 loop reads CASSPRRGAENEQFF. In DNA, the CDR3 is TGTGCCAGCTCACCACGCCGGGGGGCCGAGAATGAGCAGTTCTTC.

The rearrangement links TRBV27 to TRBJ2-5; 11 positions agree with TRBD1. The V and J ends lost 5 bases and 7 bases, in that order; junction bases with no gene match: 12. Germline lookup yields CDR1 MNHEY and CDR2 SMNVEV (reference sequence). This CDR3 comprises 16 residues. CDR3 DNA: TGTGCCAGCAGTCCTCGGACAGGGGGCGAATGGGGGACCCAGTACTTC. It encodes CASSPRTGGEWGTQYF.

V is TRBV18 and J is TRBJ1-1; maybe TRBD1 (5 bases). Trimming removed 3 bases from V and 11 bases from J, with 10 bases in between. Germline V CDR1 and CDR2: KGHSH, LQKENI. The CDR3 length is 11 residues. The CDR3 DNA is TGTGCCAGCTCACCCTCGGGGGAGGCTTTCTTT. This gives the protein CASSPSGEAFF. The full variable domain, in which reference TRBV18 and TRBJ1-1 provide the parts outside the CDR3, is NAGVMQNPRHLVRRRGQEARLRCSPMKGHSHVYWYRQLPEEGLKFMVYLQKENIIDESGMPKERFSAEFPKEGPSILRIQQVVRGDSAAYFCASSPSGEAFFGQGTRLTVV.

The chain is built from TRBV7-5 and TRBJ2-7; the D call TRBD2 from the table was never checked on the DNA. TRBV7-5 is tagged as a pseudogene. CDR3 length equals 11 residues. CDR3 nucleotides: TGTGCCAGAAGCTTCCCCGACGAGCAGTACTTC. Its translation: CARSFPDEQYF.